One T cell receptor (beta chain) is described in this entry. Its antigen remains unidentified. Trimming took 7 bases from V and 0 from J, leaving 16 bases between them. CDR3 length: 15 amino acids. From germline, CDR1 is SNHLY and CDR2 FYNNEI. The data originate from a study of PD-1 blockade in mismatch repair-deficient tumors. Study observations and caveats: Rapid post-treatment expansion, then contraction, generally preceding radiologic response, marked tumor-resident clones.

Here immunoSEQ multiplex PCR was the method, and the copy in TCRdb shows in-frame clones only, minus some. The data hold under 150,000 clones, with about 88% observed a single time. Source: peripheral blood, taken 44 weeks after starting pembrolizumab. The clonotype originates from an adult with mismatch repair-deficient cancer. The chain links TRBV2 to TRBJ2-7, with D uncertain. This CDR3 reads CASIRLEYLSYEQYF. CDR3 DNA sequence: TGTGCCAGCATTCGCCTGGAGTATCTCTCCTACGAGCAGTACTTC. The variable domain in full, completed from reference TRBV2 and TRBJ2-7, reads EPEVTQTPSHQVTQMGQEVILRCVPISNHLYFYWYRQILGQKVEFLVSFYNNEISEKSEIFDDQFSVERPDGSNFTLKIRSTKLEDSAMYFCASIRLEYLSYEQYFGPGTRLTVT.